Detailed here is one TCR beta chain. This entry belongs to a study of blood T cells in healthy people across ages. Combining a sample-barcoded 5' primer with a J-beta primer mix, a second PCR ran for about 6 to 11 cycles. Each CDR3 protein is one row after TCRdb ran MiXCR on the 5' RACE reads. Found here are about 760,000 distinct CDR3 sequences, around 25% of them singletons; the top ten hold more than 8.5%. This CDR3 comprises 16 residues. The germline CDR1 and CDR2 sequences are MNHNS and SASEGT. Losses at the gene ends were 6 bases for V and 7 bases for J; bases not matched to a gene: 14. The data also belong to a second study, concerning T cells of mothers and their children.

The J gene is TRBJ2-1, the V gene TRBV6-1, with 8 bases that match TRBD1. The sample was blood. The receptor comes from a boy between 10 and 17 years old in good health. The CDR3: CASSPHGQGAENEQFF. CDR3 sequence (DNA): TGTGCCAGCAGCCCTCATGGTCAGGGGGCCGAGAATGAGCAGTTCTTC.